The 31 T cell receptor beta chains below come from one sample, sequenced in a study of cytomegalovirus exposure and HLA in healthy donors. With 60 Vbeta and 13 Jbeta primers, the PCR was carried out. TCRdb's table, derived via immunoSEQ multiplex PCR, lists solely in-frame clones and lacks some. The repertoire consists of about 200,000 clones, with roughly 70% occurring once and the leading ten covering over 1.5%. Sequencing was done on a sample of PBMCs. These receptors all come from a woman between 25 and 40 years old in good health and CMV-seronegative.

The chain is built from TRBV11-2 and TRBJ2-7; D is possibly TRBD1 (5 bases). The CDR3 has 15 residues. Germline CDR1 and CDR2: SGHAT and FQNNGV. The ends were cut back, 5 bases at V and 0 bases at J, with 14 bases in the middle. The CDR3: CASSDPLDTSYEQYF. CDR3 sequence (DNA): TGTGCCAGCAGCGACCCCCTGGACACCTCCTACGAGCAGTACTTC. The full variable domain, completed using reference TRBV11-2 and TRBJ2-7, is EAGVAQSPRYKIIEKRQSVAFWCNPISGHATLYWYQQILGQGPKLLIQFQNNGVVDDSQLPKDRFSAERLKGVDSTLKIQPAKLEDSAVYLCASSDPLDTSYEQYFGPGTRLTVT.

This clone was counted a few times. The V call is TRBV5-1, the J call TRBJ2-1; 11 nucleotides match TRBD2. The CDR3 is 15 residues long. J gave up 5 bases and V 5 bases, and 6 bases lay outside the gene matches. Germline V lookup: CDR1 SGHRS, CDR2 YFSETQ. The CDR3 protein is CASSPGTSGNNEQFF. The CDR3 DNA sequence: TGCGCCAGCAGTCCCGGGACTAGCGGTAACAATGAGCAGTTCTTC.

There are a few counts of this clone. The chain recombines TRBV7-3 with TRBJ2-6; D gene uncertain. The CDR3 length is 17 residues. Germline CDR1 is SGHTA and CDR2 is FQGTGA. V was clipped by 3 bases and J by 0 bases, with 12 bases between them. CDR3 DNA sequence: TGTGCCAGCAGCTTCCAGGCAGCACTCTCTGGGGCCAACGTCCTGACTTTC. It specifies CASSFQAALSGANVLTF.

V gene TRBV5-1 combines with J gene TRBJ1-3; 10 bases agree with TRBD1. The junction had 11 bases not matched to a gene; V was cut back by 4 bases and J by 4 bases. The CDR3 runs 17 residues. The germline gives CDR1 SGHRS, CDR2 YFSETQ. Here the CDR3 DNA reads TGCGCCAGCAGCCCGGGAGGGACAGGGGCCTACGGAAACACCATATATTTT. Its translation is CASSPGGTGAYGNTIYF.

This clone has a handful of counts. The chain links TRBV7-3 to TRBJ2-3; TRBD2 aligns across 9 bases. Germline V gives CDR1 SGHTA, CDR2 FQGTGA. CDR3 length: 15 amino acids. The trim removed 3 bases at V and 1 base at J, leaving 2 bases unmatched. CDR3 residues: CASSLLAGGTDTQYF. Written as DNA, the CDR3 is TGTGCCAGCAGCTTGTTAGCGGGGGGCACAGATACGCAGTATTTT.

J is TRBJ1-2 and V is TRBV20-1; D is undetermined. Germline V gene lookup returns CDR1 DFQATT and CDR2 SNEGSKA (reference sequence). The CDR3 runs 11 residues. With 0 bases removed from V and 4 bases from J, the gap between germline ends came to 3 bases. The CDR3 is CSARESYGYTF. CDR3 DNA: TGCAGTGCTAGAGAGAGCTATGGCTACACCTTC.

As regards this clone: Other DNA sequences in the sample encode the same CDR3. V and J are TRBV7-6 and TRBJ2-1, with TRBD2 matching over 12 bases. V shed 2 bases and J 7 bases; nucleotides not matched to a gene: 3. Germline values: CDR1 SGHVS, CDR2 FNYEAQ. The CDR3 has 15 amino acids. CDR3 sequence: CASSLLAGGPNEQFF. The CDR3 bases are TGTGCCAGCAGCTTACTAGCGGGGGGGCCTAATGAGCAGTTCTTC.

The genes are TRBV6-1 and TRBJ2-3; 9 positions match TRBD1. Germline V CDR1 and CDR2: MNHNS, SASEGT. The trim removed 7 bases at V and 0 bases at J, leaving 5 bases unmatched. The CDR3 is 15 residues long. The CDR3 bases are TGTGCCAGCATCAGGGACAGGGCTAGCACAGATACGCAGTATTTT. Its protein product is CASIRDRASTDTQYF.

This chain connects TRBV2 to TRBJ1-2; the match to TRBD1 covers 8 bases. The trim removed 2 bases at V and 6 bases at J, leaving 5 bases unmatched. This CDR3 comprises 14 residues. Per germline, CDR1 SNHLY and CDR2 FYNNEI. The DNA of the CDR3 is TGTGCCAGCAGTGAATACGGACAGGGCGATGGCTACACCTTC. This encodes CASSEYGQGDGYTF.

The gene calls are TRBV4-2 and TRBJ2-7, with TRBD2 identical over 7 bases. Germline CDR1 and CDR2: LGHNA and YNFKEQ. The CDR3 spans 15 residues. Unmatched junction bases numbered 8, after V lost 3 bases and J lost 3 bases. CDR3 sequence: CASSHSPGGVYEQYF. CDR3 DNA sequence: TGTGCCAGCAGCCATTCGCCGGGAGGAGTCTACGAGCAGTACTTC.

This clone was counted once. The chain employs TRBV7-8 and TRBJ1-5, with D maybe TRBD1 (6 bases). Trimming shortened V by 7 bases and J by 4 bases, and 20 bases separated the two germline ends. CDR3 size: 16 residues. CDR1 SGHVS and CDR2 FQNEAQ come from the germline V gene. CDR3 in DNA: TGTGCCAGCAACAGAATTGGGGGCCAGAGGAATCAGCCCCAGCATTTT. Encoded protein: CASNRIGGQRNQPQHF.

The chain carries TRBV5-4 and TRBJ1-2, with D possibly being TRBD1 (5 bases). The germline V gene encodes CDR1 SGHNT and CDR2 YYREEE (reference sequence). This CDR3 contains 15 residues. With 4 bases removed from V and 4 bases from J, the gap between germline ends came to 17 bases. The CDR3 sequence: CASSDSDQTPYGYTF. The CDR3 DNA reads TGTGCCAGCAGCGACAGTGACCAAACCCCCTATGGCTACACCTTC.

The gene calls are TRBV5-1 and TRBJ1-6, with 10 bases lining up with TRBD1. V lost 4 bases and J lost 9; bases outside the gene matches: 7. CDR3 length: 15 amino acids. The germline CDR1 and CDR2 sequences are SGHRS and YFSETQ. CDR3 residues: CASSIGTGVASPLHF. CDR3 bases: TGCGCCAGCAGCATTGGGACAGGGGTTGCTTCACCCCTCCACTTT.

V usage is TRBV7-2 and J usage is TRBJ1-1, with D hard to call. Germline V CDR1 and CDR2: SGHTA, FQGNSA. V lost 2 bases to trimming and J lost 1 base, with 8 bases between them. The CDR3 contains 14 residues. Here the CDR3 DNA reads TGTGCCAGCAGCTTAATTGGCTCGAACACTGAAGCTTTCTTT. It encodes CASSLIGSNTEAFF.

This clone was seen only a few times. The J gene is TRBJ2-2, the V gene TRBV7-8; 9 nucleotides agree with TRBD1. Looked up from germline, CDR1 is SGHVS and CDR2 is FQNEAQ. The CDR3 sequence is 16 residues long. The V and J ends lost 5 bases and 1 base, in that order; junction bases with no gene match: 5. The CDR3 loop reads CASSQNRGQNTGELFF. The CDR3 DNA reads TGTGCCAGCAGCCAAAACAGGGGGCAGAACACCGGGGAGCTGTTTTTT.

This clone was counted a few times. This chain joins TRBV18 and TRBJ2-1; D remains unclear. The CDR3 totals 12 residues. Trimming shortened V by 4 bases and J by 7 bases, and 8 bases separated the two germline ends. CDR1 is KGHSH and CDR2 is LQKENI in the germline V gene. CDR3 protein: CASSLSRNEQFF. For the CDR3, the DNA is TGTGCCAGCTCACTAAGTAGAAATGAGCAGTTCTTC.

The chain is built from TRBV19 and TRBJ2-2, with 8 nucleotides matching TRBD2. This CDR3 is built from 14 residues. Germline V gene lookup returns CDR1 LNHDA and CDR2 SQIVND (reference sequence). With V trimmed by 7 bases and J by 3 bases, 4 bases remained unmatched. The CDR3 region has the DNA TGTGCCAGTACCGGGGGGGTATACACCGGGGAGCTGTTTTTT. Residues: CASTGGVYTGELFF.

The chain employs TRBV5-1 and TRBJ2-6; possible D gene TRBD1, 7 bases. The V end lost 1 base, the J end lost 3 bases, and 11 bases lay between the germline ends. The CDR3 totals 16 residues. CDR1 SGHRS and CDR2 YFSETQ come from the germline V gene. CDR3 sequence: CASSLRQGGGANVLTF. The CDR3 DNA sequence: TGCGCCAGCAGCTTGCGACAGGGAGGTGGGGCCAACGTCCTGACTTTC.

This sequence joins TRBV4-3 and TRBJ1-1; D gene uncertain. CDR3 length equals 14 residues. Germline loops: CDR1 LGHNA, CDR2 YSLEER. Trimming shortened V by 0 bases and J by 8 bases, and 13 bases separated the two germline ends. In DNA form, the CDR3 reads TGCGCCAGCAGCCAAGAGGAGCGGCTTTCCGAAGCTTTCTTT. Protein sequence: CASSQEERLSEAFF.

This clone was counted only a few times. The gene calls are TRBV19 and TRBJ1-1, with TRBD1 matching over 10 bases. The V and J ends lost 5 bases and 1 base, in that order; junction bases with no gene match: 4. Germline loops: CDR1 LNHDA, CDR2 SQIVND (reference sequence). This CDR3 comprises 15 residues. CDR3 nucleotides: TGTGCCAGTAGTGTGGACAGGGGGTCGAACACTGAAGCTTTCTTT. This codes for CASSVDRGSNTEAFF.

CDR3: CASSLVPHPGDTQYF. As DNA, the CDR3 is TGCGCCAGCAGCTTGGTTCCCCACCCGGGAGATACGCAGTATTTT. The rearrangement joins TRBV5-1 to TRBJ2-3; D gene uncertain. Germline CDR1 SGHRS, CDR2 YFSETQ. The CDR3 length is 15 residues. Trimming pared 0 bases from V and 5 bases from J, leaving 13 bases between.

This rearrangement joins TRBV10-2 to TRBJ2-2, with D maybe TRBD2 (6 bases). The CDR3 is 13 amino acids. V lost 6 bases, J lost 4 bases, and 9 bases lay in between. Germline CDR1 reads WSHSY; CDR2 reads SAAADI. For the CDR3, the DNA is TGCGCCAGCAGATCCGGGGGCACCGGGGAGCTGTTTTTT. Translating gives CASRSGGTGELFF.

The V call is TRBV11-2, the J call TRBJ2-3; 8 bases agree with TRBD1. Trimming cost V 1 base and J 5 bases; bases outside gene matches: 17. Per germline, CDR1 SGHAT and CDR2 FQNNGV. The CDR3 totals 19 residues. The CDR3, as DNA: TGTGCCAGCAGCTTAGTACGTCCCATACAGGGGGTCCTTGAAGATACGCAGTATTTT. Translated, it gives CASSLVRPIQGVLEDTQYF. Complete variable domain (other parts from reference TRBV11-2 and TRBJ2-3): EAGVAQSPRYKIIEKRQSVAFWCNPISGHATLYWYQQILGQGPKLLIQFQNNGVVDDSQLPKDRFSAERLKGVDSTLKIQPAKLEDSAVYLCASSLVRPIQGVLEDTQYFGPGTRLTVL.

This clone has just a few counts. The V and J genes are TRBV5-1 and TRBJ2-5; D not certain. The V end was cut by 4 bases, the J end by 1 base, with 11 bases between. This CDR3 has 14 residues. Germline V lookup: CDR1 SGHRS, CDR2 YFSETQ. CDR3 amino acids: CASSRLSRQETQYF. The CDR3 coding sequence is TGCGCCAGCAGCCGACTGTCACGCCAAGAGACCCAGTACTTC.

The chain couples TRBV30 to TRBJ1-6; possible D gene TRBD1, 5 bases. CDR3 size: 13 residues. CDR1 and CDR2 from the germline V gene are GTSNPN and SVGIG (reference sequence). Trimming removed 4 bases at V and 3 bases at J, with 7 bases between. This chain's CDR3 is CAWKGIYNSPLHF. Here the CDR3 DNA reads TGTGCCTGGAAGGGGATCTATAATTCACCCCTCCACTTT.

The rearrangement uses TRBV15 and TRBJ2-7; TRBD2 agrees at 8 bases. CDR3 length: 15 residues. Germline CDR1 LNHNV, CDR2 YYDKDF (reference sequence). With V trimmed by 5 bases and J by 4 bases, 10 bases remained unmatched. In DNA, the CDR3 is TGTGCCACCAGCCGTGCGACCGGGGGGGTTTACGAGCAGTACTTC. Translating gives CATSRATGGVYEQYF.

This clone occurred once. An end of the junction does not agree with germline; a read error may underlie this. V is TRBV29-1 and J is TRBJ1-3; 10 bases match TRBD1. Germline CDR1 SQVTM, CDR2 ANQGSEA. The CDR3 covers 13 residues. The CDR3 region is CSVEDRGRNTIYF. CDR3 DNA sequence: TGCAGCGTGGAAGACAGGGGGCGAAACACCATATATTTT.

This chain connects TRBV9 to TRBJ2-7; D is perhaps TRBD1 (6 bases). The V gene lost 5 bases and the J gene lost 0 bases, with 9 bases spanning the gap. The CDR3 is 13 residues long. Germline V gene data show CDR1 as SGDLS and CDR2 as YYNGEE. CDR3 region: CASSTGNSYEQYF. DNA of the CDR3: TGTGCCAGCAGTACAGGGAACTCCTACGAGCAGTACTTC.

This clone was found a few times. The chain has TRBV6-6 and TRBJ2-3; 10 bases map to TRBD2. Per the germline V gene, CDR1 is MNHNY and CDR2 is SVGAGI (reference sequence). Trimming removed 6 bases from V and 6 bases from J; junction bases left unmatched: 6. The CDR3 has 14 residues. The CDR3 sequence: CASSLAGGMDTQYF. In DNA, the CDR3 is TGTGCCAGCAGCTTAGCGGGAGGTATGGATACGCAGTATTTT.

The CDR3 sequence is CASSEALAGLAGFYEQYF. The CDR3 DNA is TGTGCCAGCAGTGAAGCGTTGGCCGGACTAGCGGGATTTTACGAGCAGTACTTC. This chain links TRBV6-1 with TRBJ2-7; TRBD2 aligns across 12 bases. Germline CDR1 MNHNS, CDR2 SASEGT. The CDR3 is made up of 18 amino acids. Trimming cost V 0 bases and J 4 bases; bases outside gene matches: 10.

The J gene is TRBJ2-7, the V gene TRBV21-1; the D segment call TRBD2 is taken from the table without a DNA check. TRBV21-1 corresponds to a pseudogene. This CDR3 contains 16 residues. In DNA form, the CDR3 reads TGTGCCAGCAGCCCTGGGCCTACGGGAGGGCACGGCGAGCAGTACTTC. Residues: CASSPGPTGGHGEQYF.